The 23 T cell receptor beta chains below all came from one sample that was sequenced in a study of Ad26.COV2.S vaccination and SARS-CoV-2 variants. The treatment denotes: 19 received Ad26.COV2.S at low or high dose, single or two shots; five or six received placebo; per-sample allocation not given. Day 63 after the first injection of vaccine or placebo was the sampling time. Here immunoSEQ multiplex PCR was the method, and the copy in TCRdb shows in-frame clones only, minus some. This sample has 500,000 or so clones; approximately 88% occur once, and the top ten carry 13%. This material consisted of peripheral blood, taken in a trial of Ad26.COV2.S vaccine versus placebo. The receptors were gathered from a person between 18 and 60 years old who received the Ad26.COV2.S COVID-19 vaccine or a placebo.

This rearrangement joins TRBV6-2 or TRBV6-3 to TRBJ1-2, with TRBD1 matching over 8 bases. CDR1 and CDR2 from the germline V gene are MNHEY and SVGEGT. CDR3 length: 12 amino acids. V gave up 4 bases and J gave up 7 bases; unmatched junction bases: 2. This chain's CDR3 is CASSSTGAGYTF. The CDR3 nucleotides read TGTGCCAGCAGTTCGACAGGGGCTGGCTACACCTTC.

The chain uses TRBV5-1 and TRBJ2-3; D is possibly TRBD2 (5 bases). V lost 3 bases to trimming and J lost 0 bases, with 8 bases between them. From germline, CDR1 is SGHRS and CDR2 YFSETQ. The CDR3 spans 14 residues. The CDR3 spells CASSWETSTDTQYF. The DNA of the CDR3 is TGCGCCAGCAGCTGGGAGACTAGCACAGATACGCAGTATTTT.

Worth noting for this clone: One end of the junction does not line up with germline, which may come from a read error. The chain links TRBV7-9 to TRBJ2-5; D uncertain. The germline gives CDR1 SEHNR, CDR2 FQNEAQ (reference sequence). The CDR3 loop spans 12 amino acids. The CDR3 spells CASSLTRESQYF. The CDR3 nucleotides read TGTGCCAGCAGCTTAACAAGAGAGTCCCAGTACTTC.

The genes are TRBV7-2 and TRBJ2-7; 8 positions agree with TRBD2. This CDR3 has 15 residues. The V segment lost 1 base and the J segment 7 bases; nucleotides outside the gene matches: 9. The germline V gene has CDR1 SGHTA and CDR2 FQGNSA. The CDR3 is CASSLVPAGEGEQYF. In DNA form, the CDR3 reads TGTGCCAGCAGCTTAGTTCCAGCGGGAGAAGGGGAGCAGTACTTC.

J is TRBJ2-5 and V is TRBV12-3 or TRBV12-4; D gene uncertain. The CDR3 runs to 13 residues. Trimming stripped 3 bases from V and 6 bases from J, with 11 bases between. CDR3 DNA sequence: TGTGCCAGCAGTTTTTTGGGGAAAAAGACCCAGTACTTC. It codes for CASSFLGKKTQYF.

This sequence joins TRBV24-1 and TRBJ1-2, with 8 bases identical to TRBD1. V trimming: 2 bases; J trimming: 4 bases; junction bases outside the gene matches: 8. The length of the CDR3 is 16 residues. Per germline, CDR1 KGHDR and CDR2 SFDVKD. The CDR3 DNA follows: TGTGCCACCAGTGATTCTGCCGGGACAGGTATCTATGGCTACACCTTC. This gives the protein CATSDSAGTGIYGYTF.

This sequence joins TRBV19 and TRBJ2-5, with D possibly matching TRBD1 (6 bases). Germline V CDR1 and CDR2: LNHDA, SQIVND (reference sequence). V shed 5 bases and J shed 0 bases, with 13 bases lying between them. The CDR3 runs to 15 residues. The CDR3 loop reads CASSANGGHQETQYF. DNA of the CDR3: TGTGCCAGTAGTGCAAATGGGGGCCACCAAGAGACCCAGTACTTC.

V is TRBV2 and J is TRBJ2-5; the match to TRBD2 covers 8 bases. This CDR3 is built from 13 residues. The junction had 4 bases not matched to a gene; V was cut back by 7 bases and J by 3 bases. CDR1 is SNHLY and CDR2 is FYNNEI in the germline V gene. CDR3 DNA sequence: TGTGCCAGCACACTAGCGGATGAAGAGACCCAGTACTTC. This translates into CASTLADEETQYF. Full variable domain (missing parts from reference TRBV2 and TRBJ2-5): EPEVTQTPSHQVTQMGQEVILRCVPISNHLYFYWYRQILGQKVEFLVSFYNNEISEKSEIFDDQFSVERPDGSNFTLKIRSTKLEDSAMYFCASTLADEETQYFGPGTRLLVL.

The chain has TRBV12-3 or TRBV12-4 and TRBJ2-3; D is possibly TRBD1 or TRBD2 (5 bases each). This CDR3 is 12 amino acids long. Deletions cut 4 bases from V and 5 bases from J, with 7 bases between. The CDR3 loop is CASSYGGDTQYF. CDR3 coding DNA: TGTGCCAGCAGTTATGGGGGAGATACGCAGTATTTT.

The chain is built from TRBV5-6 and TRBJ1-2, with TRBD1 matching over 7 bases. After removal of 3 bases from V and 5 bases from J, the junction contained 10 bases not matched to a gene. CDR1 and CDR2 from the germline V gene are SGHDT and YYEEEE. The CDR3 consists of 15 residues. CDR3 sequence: CASSSRDSLGYGYTF. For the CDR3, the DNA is TGTGCCAGCAGCTCGAGGGACAGCCTTGGATATGGCTACACCTTC.

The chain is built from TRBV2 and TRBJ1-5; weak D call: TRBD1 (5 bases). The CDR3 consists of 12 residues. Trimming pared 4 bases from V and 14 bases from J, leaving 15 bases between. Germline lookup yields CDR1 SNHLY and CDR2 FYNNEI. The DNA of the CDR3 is TGTGCCAGCAGTGGGGGGGTCGGGGGAAAGCATTTT. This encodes CASSGGVGGKHF.

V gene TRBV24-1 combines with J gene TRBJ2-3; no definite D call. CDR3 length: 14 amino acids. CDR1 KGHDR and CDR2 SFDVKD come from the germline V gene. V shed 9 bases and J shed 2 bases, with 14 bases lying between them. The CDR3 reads CATGDLSATDTQYF. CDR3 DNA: TGTGCCACCGGGGATTTATCGGCCACAGATACGCAGTATTTT.

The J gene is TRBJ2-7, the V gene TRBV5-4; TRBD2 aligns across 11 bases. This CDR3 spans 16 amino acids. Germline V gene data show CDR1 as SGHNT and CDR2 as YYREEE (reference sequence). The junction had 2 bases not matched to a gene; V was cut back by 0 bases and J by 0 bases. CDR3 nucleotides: TGTGCCAGCAGCTTGGGGGGGACTAGCGGCTCCTACGAGCAGTACTTC. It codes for CASSLGGTSGSYEQYF.

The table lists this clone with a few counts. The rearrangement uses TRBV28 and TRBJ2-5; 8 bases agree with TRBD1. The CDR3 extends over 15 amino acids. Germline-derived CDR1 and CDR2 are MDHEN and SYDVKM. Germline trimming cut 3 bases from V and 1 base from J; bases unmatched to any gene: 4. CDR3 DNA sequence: TGTGCCAGCAGTTTCGACAGGGGTGGCCAAGAGACCCAGTACTTC. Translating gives CASSFDRGGQETQYF. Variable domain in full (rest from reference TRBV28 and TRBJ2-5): DVKVTQSSRYLVKRTGEKVFLECVQDMDHENMFWYRQDPGLGLRLIYFSYDVKMKEKGDIPEGYSVSREKKERFSLILESASTNQTSMYLCASSFDRGGQETQYFGPGTRLLVL.

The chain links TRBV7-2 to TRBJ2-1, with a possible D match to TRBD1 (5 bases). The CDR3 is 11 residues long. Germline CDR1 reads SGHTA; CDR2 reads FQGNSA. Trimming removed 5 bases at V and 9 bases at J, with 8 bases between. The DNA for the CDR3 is TGTGCCAGCAGCGAAGGGGTTGAGCAGTTCTTC. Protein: CASSEGVEQFF.

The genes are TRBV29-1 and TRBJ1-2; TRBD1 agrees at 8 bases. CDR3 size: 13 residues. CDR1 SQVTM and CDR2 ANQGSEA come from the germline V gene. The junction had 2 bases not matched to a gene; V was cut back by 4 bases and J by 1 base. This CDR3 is CSVGQGNNYGYTF. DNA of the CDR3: TGCAGCGTTGGACAGGGGAATAACTATGGCTACACCTTC. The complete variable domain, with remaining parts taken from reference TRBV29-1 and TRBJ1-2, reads SAVISQKPSRDICQRGTSLTIQCQVDSQVTMMFWYRQQPGQSLTLIATANQGSEATYESGFVIDKFPISRPNLTFSTLTVSNMSPEDSSIYLCSVGQGNNYGYTFGSGTRLTVV.

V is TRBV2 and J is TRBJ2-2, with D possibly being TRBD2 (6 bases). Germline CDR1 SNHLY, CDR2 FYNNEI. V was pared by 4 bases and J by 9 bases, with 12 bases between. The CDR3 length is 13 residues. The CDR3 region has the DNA TGTGCCAGCAGTGGGGAGGTCGGGAGGGAGCTGTTTTTT. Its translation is CASSGEVGRELFF.

The CDR3 spells CASSRLSGRAVNEQFF. In nucleotides, the CDR3 is TGTGCCAGCAGCCGCTTAAGCGGGAGGGCCGTCAATGAGCAGTTCTTC. The chain carries TRBV3-1 (or the pseudogene TRBV3-2) and TRBJ2-1; 10 bases align to TRBD2. There are 16 residues in the CDR3. Germline CDR1 reads LGHDT; CDR2 reads YNNKEL (reference sequence). V was clipped by 4 bases and J by 6 bases; unmatched bases: 9.

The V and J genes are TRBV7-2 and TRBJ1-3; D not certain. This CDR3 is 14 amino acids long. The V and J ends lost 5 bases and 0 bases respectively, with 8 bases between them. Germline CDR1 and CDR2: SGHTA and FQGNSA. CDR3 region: CASSVAFSGNTIYF. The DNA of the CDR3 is TGTGCCAGCAGCGTTGCGTTCTCTGGAAACACCATATATTTT.

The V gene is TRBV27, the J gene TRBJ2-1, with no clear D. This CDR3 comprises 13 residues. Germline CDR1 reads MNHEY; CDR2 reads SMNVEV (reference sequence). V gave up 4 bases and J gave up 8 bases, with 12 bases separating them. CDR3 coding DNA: TGTGCCAGCAGTTGGGGTGTACGGGATGAGCAGTTCTTC. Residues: CASSWGVRDEQFF.

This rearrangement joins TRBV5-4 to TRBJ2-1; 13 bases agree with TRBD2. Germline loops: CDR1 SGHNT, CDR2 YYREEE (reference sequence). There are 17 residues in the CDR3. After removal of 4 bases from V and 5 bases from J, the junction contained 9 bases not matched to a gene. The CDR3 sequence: CASSGGLAGNSDNEQFF. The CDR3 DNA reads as TGTGCCAGCAGCGGGGGACTAGCGGGAAATAGCGACAATGAGCAGTTCTTC.

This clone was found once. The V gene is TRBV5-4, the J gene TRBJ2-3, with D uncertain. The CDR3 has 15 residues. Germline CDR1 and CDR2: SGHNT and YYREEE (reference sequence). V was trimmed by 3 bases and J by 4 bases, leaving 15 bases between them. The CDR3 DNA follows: TGTGCCAGCAGCTCGGGCACTCGGAGCGCAGATACGCAGTATTTT. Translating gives CASSSGTRSADTQYF.

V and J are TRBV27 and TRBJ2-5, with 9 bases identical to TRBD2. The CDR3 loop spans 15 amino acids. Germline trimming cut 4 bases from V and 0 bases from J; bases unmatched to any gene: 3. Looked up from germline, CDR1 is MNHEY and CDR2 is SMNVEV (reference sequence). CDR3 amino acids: CASSSRTSDQETQYF. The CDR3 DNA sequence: TGTGCCAGCAGTTCCCGGACTAGCGACCAAGAGACCCAGTACTTC.